Shown below are 13 T cell receptor beta chains from a single sample sequenced in a study of control samples from healthy donors and cancer patients. Assay: immunoSEQ multiplex PCR; the TCRdb copy retains only in-frame clones and omits some. This table has about 130,000 clones, 92% appearing once. The specimen was blood. The receptor set was obtained from a woman between 50 and 59 years old in good health.

In this sample, this clone turned up a few times. The V and J genes are TRBV7-9 and TRBJ2-7, with TRBD1 identical over 8 bases. Looked up from germline, CDR1 is SEHNR and CDR2 is FQNEAQ (reference sequence). V shed 3 bases and J 5 bases; nucleotides not matched to a gene: 0. CDR3 length: 12 residues. The DNA of the CDR3 is TGTGCCAGCAGCTTGACAGGGGACGAGCAGTACTTC. Residues: CASSLTGDEQYF.

The rearrangement joins TRBV7-8 to TRBJ1-6, with a tentative D call TRBD1 (5 bases). This CDR3 is built from 16 residues. The germline CDR1 and CDR2 sequences are SGHVS and FQNEAQ. Trimming stripped 5 bases from V and 3 bases from J, with 14 bases between. The CDR3 spells CASSAVPGLYNSPLHF. The CDR3 DNA follows: TGTGCCAGCAGCGCGGTACCGGGGCTCTATAATTCACCCCTCCACTTT.

The chain links TRBV9 to TRBJ2-3; D perhaps matches TRBD1 (6 bases). Germline CDR1 SGDLS, CDR2 YYNGEE. This CDR3 is built from 17 residues. V lost 0 bases, J lost 4 bases, and 18 bases lay in between. CDR3 residues: CASSVAVGGRGADTQYF. The CDR3 nucleotides read TGTGCCAGCAGCGTAGCGGTTGGGGGCAGGGGAGCAGATACGCAGTATTTT.

This sequence joins TRBV28 and TRBJ2-5; D is uncertain. The CDR3 is 11 amino acids. The germline V gene has CDR1 MDHEN and CDR2 SYDVKM. Between the trimmed V and J ends, which lost 3 bases and 7 bases, there was a span of 6 bases. The CDR3 sequence is CASSFKGTQYF. CDR3 DNA: TGTGCCAGCAGTTTTAAAGGGACCCAGTACTTC.

The chain has TRBV5-4 and TRBJ2-1; 13 bases align to TRBD2. Germline CDR1 and CDR2: SGHNT and YYREEE (reference sequence). The CDR3 covers 16 residues. The V and J ends lost 4 bases and 10 bases, in that order; junction bases with no gene match: 11. In DNA form, the CDR3 reads TGTGCCAGCAGCCAAATGGGACTAGCGGGGCGGGAGGAGCAGTTCTTC. Amino acids: CASSQMGLAGREEQFF.

The chain uses TRBV12-3 or TRBV12-4 and TRBJ2-1; D call uncertain. This CDR3 spans 12 amino acids. The V end was cut by 3 bases, the J end by 8 bases, with 8 bases between. CDR3 bases: TGTGCCAGCAGTTTCGGTGGAGATGAGCAGTTCTTC. It specifies CASSFGGDEQFF.

The rearrangement joins TRBV12-3 or TRBV12-4 to TRBJ1-2; tentative D call: TRBD1 (5 bases). V lost 5 bases and J 7 bases, leaving 14 bases between the germline ends. This CDR3 is 13 amino acids long. For the CDR3, the DNA is TGTGCCAGCAGTACCGGGCAGGGAGGTGGCTACACCTTC. Protein product: CASSTGQGGGYTF.

The V call is TRBV2, the J call TRBJ1-2; tentatively, D is TRBD1 (6 bases). The CDR3 totals 13 residues. Germline assignment: CDR1 SNHLY and CDR2 FYNNEI. Trimming shortened V by 1 base and J by 4 bases, and 7 bases separated the two germline ends. In DNA form, the CDR3 reads TGTGCCAGCAGTGAAGGGACAGTCTATGGCTACACCTTC. It codes for CASSEGTVYGYTF.

The chain is built from TRBV20-1 and TRBJ1-2; possibly TRBD1 for D (5 bases). V dropped 5 bases and J dropped 7 bases, with 11 bases sitting between them. The CDR3 contains 11 residues. Germline assignment: CDR1 DFQATT and CDR2 SNEGSKA (reference sequence). The CDR3 spells CSALHGAGYTF. The CDR3 DNA reads as TGCAGTGCTCTCCATGGGGCTGGCTACACCTTC.

The gene calls are TRBV28 and TRBJ1-4; tentatively, D is TRBD1 (5 bases). The germline V gene encodes CDR1 MDHEN and CDR2 SYDVKM. Trimming removed 6 bases from V and 5 bases from J, with 19 bases in between. There are 16 residues in the CDR3. The CDR3 reads CASRGLTVLDNEKLFF. For the CDR3, the DNA is TGTGCCAGCAGAGGACTGACAGTGCTAGACAATGAAAAACTGTTTTTT.

V gene TRBV6-5 combines with J gene TRBJ2-4; perhaps TRBD2 as D (6 bases). Germline CDR1 reads MNHEY; CDR2 reads SVGAGI. Trimming removed 11 bases from V and 6 bases from J, with 14 bases in between. The CDR3 is 12 residues long. This CDR3 is CACRLGTNIQYF. The CDR3 DNA is TGTGCCTGCCGACTAGGTACAAACATTCAGTACTTC.

The rearrangement links TRBV5-1 to TRBJ2-3; no clear D. The CDR3 totals 13 residues. The germline gives CDR1 SGHRS, CDR2 YFSETQ. Trimming removed 4 bases at V and 6 bases at J, with 12 bases between. Here the CDR3 DNA reads TGCGCCAGCAGCCCCCTGAAAATGGATACGCAGTATTTT. Translating gives CASSPLKMDTQYF.

This clone is a singleton in its sample. The chain carries TRBV6-5 and TRBJ2-7; 7 bases align to TRBD1. In germline, CDR1 is MNHEY, CDR2 SVGAGI. The CDR3 totals 13 residues. The trim removed 7 bases at V and 2 bases at J, leaving 5 bases unmatched. CDR3 DNA sequence: TGTGCCAGCACGGGACAGAACCCCTACGAGCAGTACTTC. Its protein product is CASTGQNPYEQYF.